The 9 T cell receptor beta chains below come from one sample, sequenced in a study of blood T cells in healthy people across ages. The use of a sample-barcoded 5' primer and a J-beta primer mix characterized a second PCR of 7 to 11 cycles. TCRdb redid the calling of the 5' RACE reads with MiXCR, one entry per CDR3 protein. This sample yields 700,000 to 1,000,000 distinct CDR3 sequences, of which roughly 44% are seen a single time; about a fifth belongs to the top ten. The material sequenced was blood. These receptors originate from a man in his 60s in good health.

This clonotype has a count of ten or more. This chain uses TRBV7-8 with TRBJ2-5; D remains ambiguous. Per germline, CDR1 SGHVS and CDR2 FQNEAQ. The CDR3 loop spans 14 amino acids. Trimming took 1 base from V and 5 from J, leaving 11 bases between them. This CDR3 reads CASSLERVGETQYF. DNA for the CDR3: TGTGCCAGCAGCTTAGAAAGGGTCGGCGAGACCCAGTACTTC.

CDR3 amino acids: CASSESTATSTDTQYF. CDR3 DNA sequence: TGCGCCAGCAGTGAGTCGACAGCAACTAGCACAGATACGCAGTATTTT. The rearrangement links TRBV10-1 to TRBJ2-3; possibly TRBD1 for D (5 bases). Germline V CDR1 and CDR2: WNHNN, SYGVQD (reference sequence). This CDR3 contains 16 residues. The V end lost 0 bases, the J end lost 0 bases, and 10 bases lay between the germline ends.

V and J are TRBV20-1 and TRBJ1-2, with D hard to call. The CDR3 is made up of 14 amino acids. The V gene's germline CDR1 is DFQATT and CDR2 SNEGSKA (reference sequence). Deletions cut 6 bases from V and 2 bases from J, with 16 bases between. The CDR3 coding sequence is TGCAGTGCCTCCCCGGGGAGGGCCAACTATGGCTACACCTTC. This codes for CSASPGRANYGYTF.

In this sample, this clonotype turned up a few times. The chain's CDR3 is CASSGPGQGDEQFF. The CDR3 DNA is TGTGCCAGCAGTGGTCCGGGACAGGGGGATGAGCAGTTCTTC. This chain connects TRBV6-1 to TRBJ2-1; TRBD1 matches 11 bases. After removal of 4 bases from V and 8 bases from J, the junction contained 4 bases not matched to a gene. The CDR3 has 14 amino acids. Germline-derived CDR1 and CDR2 are MNHNS and SASEGT.

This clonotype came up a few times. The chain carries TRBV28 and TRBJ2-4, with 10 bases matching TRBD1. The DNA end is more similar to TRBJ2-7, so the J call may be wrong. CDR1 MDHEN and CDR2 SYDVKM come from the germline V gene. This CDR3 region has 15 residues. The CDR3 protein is CASSPTGTGANEQYF. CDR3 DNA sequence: TGTGCCAGCAGTCCGACCGGGACAGGGGCCAACGAGCAGTACTTC.

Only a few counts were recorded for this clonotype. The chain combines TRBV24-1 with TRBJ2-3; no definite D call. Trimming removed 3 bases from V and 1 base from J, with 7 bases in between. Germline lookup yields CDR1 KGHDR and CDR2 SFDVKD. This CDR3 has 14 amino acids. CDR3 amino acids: CATSDLSGTDTQYF. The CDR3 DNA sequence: TGTGCCACCAGTGATCTCAGTGGCACAGATACGCAGTATTTT.

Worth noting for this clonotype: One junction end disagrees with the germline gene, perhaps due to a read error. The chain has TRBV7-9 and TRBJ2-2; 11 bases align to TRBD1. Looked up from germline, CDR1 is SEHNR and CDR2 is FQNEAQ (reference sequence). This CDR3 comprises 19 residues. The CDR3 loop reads CASCLRNPGQGAFSGELFF. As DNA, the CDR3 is TGTGCCAGCTGCTTAAGAAATCCCGGACAGGGGGCTTTTTCCGGGGAGCTGTTTTTT.

CDR3 amino acids: CASSGTGGHGGVHEQYF. In nucleotides, the CDR3 is TGTGCCAGCAGTGGGACAGGGGGTCACGGGGGCGTCCACGAGCAGTACTTC. This chain connects TRBV6-1 to TRBJ2-5; 10 bases are shared with TRBD1. The DNA matches TRBJ2-7 better at its end, which makes the J call doubtful. CDR3 size: 17 residues. Looked up from germline, CDR1 is MNHNS and CDR2 is SASEGT.

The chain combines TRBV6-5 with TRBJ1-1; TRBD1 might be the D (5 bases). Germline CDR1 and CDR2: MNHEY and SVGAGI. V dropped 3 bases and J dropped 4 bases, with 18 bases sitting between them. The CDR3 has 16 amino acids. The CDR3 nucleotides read TGTGCCAGCAGTTATAGGGCAGGGAGTCATTTCACTGAAGCTTTCTTT. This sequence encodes CASSYRAGSHFTEAFF.